This T cell receptor (beta chain) was found in a study of blood T cells in healthy people across ages. Combining a sample-barcoded 5' primer with a J-beta primer mix, a second PCR ran for 7 to 11 cycles. TCRdb used MiXCR to reprocess the 5' RACE reads, holding one entry per CDR3 protein. The sample holds some 1.5 million distinct CDR3 sequences, 28% seen once. The germline gives CDR1 DFQATT, CDR2 SNEGSKA (reference sequence). CDR3 length: 14 residues. The source material was blood. The receptor was isolated from a woman between 25 and 40 years old in good health. The chain uses TRBV20-1 and TRBJ2-5; 12 nucleotides match TRBD2. The J call could be wrong; TRBJ2-7 is a better fit for the DNA end. The CDR3 loop reads CSARRTSGAYEQYF. The CDR3 bases are TGCAGTGCAAGAAGGACTAGCGGGGCCTACGAGCAGTACTTC.